The present T cell receptor (beta chain) was sequenced within a study of PD-L1 blockade in urothelial cancer (dated by TCRdb to 2017 to 2019). Broadly, across the study: All patients started therapy in about 2014 and received atezolizumab 1,200 mg intravenously every 3 weeks. Twenty-five of 29 patients were males with bladder-origin urothelial cancer, and about 60% of the roughly 29 reported a prior smoking history. Patients had an ECOG performance status of 0 or 1 and had received between 0 and 3 prior chemotherapy regimens. Blood samples were analyzed 3 weeks after the start of treatment (second dose) and 6 weeks after the start of treatment. A median of roughly 140,000 T cells and some 82,000 unique TCRs was obtained from blood samples, and a median clonality of approximately 0.077 was observed. An exploratory multi-omic analysis was conducted of the somatic, immune and clinical correlates of response to PD-L1 blockade with atezolizumab in urothelial cancer. Pretreatment tumor samples and matched peripheral blood, collected serially before and after atezolizumab treatment, underwent TCR sequencing. Durable clinical benefit was defined as progression-free survival longer than 6 months, and TCR features were also tested against progression-free and overall survival. In the same patients, pretreatment tumors underwent whole exome sequencing and RNA sequencing in addition to TCR sequencing. Under ten patients achieved durable clinical benefit and approximately 20 did not. Just over 28 patients had pretreatment blood TCR-seq, roughly 25 had at least one posttreatment blood collection, and roughly 25 had tumor TCR-seq.

This specimen's time point label, per the study, means: pretreatment peripheral blood. The cohort included some 30 patients with locally advanced or metastatic urothelial carcinoma who were treated at Memorial Sloan Kettering on a trial protocol. Peripheral blood mononuclear cells were collected pretreatment and during treatment, with between 1 and 8 total time points obtained per patient. The Qiagen DNeasy Blood extraction kit was used to purify genomic DNA from total PBMCs and tumor samples. PBMCs were collected pretreatment and during treatment and were isolated and stored as previously described. To note about this clone: Its recognized antigen is unknown. No base quality values were provided; no much bigger clone lies one nucleotide off.

Reading the germline V gene gives CDR1 SGHRS and CDR2 YFSETQ. Counted from cysteine to phenylalanine, this CDR3 has 14 amino acids. Only the CDR3 DNA stays, 42 bases, in frame from base 1. The germline V end is reduced by 4 bases and the J end by 9 bases; junction bases left unmatched: 9. To estimate absolute template abundance from read counts, synthetic TCR analog templates were spiked into each PCR. The immunoSEQ assay was used to amplify TCRbeta CDR3 regions from genomic DNA with bias-controlled V and J gene primers. Rearranged TCRbeta segments were sequenced at approximately 20X coverage. The paper's data handling went like this. Sequencing errors were corrected by clustering, and CDR3s were annotated against IMGT so that V, D and J genes could be assigned. Downstream analyses used only productive TCRbeta rearrangements, leaving out any out-of-frame or stop-codon sequences. Clonality was calculated as one minus the Shannon entropy normalized by the log of the number of unique productive sequences. Clones differing between time points or between blood and tumor were identified using Fisher's exact test with Benjamini-Hochberg correction, with an adjusted p below 0.01 applied as the threshold. TCRdb took over this immuneACCESS table, retaining in-frame rearrangements with V and J assigned. Such tables are incomplete; in checked studies, under half of the missing clones stem from an unresolved V gene, and the remainder is unexplained. The V and J calls and clone size were taken over from that table, and D and trimming were inferred from the DNA. The sample yields more than 90,000 clones; roughly 87% were counted once. The leading ten clones occupy more than 1.5% of the sample.

Broad study findings and their caveats: At 3 weeks after the start of treatment, tumor-associated TCR clones in peripheral blood had expanded more in patients with durable benefit (n ≈ 23, p = 0.022). Because of the small sample size (n ≈ 31) and the many exploratory analyses performed, the results are intended to be regarded as hypothesis-generating. Improved progression-free and overall survival was found to be associated with pretreatment peripheral blood TCR clonality below the median.

The TCR comes from a man aged 55 to 70 with urothelial cancer. The chain joins TRBV5-1 to TRBJ2-1; 8 junctional bases match TRBD2. The input for sequencing was PBMCs, taken around atezolizumab (anti-PD-L1) treatment. The DNA is as follows: TGCGCCAGCAGCGTAAGCAGCGGGAGAGGTGAGCAGTTCTTC. This yields the protein CASSVSSGRGEQFF.